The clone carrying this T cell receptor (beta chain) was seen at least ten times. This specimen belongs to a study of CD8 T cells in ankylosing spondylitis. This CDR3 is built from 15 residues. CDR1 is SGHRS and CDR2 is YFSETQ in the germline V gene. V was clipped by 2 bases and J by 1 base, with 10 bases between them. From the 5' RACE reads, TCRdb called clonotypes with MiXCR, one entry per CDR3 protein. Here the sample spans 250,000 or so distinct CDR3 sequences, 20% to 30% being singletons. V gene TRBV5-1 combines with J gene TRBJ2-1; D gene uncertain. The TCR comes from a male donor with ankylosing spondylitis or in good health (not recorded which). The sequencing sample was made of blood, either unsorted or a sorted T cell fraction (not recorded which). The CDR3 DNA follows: TGCGCCAGCAGCTTCGGCAGCTCGTCCTACAATGAGCAGTTCTTC. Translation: CASSFGSSSYNEQFF.